This TCR beta chain was captured in a study of T-cell reconstitution after alpha-beta-depleted transplantation in children. Germline V gene data show CDR1 as SQVTM and CDR2 as ANQGSEA. The CDR3 has 11 residues. The germline V and J ends were trimmed by 4 bases and 12 bases, with 13 bases remaining between them. This clonotype was recorded at least ten times. Unique molecular identifiers were built into the TCRbeta library. MiXCR, run by TCRdb on the PCR reads, gives a single entry per CDR3 protein. The table lists about 110,000 distinct CDR3 sequences, 5% to 8% of them singletons, with more than 20% in the top ten.

The source is a male patient between 2 and 10 years old who had a stem cell transplant for acute lymphoblastic leukemia, so the T cells may come from the graft donor. Sequences were derived from PBMCs, mostly from graft donor cells, sampled 360 days after TCRalphabeta/CD19-depleted stem cell transplant. V and J are TRBV29-1 and TRBJ2-1; tentative D call: TRBD2 (6 bases). For the CDR3, the DNA is TGCAGCGTTGGCCCGACGGAGGGGCAGTTCTTC. Translating it yields CSVGPTEGQFF.